Listed here are 4 T cell receptor beta chains from one sample, sequenced in a study of blood T cells in healthy people across ages (dated by TCRdb to the mid-2010s). The library was generated by 5' RACE. Sequencing was performed on an Illumina HiSeq 2500. A second PCR of roughly 6 to 12 cycles was run with a J-beta primer mix and a sample-barcoded 5' primer. TCRdb's own reprocessing of the public reads used fastp at Q25 and MiXCR and kept productive beta chains. Each CDR3 protein gets just one entry, which takes the most common genes and DNA from the rows behind it. The table for this sample lists 550,000 to 600,000 distinct CDR3 sequences; 27% of them were counted only once. Clones ranked in the top ten supply around 18% of the sample. Sequencing was done on a sample of blood. The receptor source for this set is a woman in her 70s in good health.

V usage is TRBV6-5 and J usage is TRBJ1-5; 8 nucleotides line up with TRBD1. This CDR3 contains 14 residues. Germline V gene sequence: CDR1 MNHEY, CDR2 SVGAGI. The V segment lost 2 bases and the J segment 6 bases; nucleotides outside the gene matches: 3. This chain's CDR3 is CASSYDRGRQPQHF. Here the CDR3 DNA reads TGTGCCAGCAGTTACGACAGGGGACGTCAGCCCCAGCATTTT.

This clonotype has only a few counts. This chain connects TRBV5-1 to TRBJ2-5; D perhaps matches TRBD1 (6 bases). The CDR3 covers 13 residues. V lost 6 bases and J 7 bases, leaving 16 bases between the germline ends. CDR1 is SGHRS, CDR2 YFSETQ, per germline. The CDR3 DNA is TGCGCCAGCACCGACAGGACTTCAGGGACCCAGTACTTC. Its protein is CASTDRTSGTQYF.

The V and J genes are TRBV20-1 and TRBJ2-5, with D possibly TRBD1 on 6 matching bases. V was cut by 6 bases and J by 0 bases, with 20 bases left in between. The CDR3 contains 16 residues. Germline values: CDR1 DFQATT, CDR2 SNEGSKA (reference sequence). DNA for the CDR3: TGCAGTGCCAGGCAGCCAGGGGTGGGGTACCAAGAGACCCAGTACTTC. It translates to CSARQPGVGYQETQYF.

The chain recombines TRBV10-2 with TRBJ1-4; D gene uncertain. The germline gives CDR1 WSHSY, CDR2 SAAADI. The CDR3 length is 14 residues. V lost 2 bases, J lost 8 bases, and 12 bases lay in between. Here the CDR3 reads CASSEVTGYEKLFF. In DNA form, the CDR3 reads TGCGCCAGCAGTGAGGTAACGGGATACGAAAAACTGTTTTTT.